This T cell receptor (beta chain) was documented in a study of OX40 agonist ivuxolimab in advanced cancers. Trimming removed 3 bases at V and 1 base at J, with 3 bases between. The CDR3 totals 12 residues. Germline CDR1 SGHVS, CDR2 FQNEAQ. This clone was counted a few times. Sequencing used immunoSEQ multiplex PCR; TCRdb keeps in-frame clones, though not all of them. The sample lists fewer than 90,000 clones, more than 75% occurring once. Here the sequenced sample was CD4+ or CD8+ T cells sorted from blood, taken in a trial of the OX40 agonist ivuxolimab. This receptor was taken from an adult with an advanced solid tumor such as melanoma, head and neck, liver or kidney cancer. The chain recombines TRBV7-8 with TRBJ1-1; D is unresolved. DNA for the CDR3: TGTGCCAGCAGCTTTCAGAACACTGAAGCTTTCTTT. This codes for CASSFQNTEAFF.